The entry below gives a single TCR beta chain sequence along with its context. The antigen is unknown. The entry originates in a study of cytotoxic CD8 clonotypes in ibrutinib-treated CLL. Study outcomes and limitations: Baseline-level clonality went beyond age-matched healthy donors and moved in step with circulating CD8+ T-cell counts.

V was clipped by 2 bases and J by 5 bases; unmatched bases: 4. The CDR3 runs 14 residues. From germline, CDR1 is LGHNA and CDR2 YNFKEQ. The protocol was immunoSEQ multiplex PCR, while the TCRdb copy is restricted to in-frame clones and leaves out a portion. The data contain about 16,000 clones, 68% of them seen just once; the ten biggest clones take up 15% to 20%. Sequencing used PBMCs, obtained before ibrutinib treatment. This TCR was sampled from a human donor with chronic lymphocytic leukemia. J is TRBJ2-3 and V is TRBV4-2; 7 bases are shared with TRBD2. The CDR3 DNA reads TGTGCCAGCAGCCAAAGGACTAGAGGAGATACGCAGTATTTT. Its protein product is CASSQRTRGDTQYF.